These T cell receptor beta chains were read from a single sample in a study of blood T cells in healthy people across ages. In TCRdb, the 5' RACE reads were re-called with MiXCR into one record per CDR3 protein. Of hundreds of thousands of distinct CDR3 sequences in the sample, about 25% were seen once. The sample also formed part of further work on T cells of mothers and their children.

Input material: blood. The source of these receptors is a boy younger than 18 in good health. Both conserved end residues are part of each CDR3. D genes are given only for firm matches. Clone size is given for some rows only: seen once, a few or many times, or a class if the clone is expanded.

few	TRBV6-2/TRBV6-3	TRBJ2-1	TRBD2	TGTGCCAGCAGTGGGACTAGCGGGAGGGCCGAGGTAATTGAGCAGTTCTTC	CASSGTSGRAEVIEQFF
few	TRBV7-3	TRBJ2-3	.	TGTGCCAGCAGCTCCCCGGGCGGTTCGGGGGATACGCAGTATTTT	CASSSPGGSGDTQYF
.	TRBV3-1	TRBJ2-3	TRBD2	TGTGCCAGCAGCCACTTTGCCCTAGCGGGGGGCGCGGGCACGGATACGCAGTATTTT	CASSHFALAGGAGTDTQYF
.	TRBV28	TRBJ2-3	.	TGTGCCAGCAGTTTTACAGCGCTCGCCACAGATACGCAGTATTTT	CASSFTALATDTQYF
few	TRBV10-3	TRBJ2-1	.	TGTGCCATCATGGGTTTAGACTCCTACAATGAGCAGTTCTTC	CAIMGLDSYNEQFF
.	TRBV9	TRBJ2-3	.	TGTGCCAGCAGCGTAGCGGTAAGCACAGATACGCAGTATTTT	CASSVAVSTDTQYF
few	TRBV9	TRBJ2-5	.	TGTGCCAGCAGCCCGAAGACTTTCCAAGAGACCCAGTACTTC	CASSPKTFQETQYF
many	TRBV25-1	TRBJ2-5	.	TGTGCCAGCAGTGTAGCAGGTTCGGACCCCCAAGAGACCCAGTACTTC	CASSVAGSDPQETQYF
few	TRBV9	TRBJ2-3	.	TGTGCCAGCAGCGTAGCAGGGGAGGCAGATACGCAGTATTTT	CASSVAGEADTQYF
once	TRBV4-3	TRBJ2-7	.	TGCGCCAGCAGCCAAGTGAGCAGGGACCACGAGCAGTACTTC	CASSQVSRDHEQYF
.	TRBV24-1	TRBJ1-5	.	TGTGCCACCAGTGATTTCGGGGCCAATCGGCCCCAGCATTTT	CATSDFGANRPQHF
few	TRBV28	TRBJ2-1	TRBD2	TGTGCCAGCAGTTCCCCTATAGCGGGAGAGCAGTTCTTC	CASSSPIAGEQFF
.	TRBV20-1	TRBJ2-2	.	TGCAGTGCTGGGAGGGGGGCGAACACCGGGGAGCTGTTTTTT	CSAGRGANTGELFF
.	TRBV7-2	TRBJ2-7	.	TGTGCCAGCAGCCAGGGACCGCGCTCCTACGAGCAGTACTTC	CASSQGPRSYEQYF
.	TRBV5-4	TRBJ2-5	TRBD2	TGTGCCAGCAGCTCGCGGGGGGAGGGAGAGACCCAGTACTTC	CASSSRGEGETQYF
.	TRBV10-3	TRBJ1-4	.	TGTGCCATCGGGGGCCGGTCCGGGGAAAAACTGTTTTTT	CAIGGRSGEKLFF
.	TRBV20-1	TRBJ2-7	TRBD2	TGCAGTGCCGCGGGGGTAGCAAGTGTGCGCGAGCAGTACTTC	CSAAGVASVREQYF
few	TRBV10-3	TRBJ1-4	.	TGTGCCATCAGTGAGTCTGACCCAGGCGTTGAAAAACTGTTTTTT	CAISESDPGVEKLFF
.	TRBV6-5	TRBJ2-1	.	TGTGCCAGCAGTTACGGGACTGGGAATGAGCAGTTCTTC	CASSYGTGNEQFF
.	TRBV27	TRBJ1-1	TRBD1	TGTGCCAGCAGTTTGACAGGGGAAATGACTGAAGCTTTCTTT	CASSLTGEMTEAFF
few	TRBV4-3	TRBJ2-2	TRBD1	TGCGCCAGCAGCCAGGAGTGGACAGGGCTGAGCGGGGAGCTGTTTTTT	CASSQEWTGLSGELFF
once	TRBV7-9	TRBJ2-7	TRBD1	TGTGCCAGCAGCTTCAGGACAGGGGCCGGCTACGAGCAGTACTTC	CASSFRTGAGYEQYF
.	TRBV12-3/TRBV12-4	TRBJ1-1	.	TGTGCCAGCAGTTATTCCTTTGCGCAGGAAGCTTTCTTT	CASSYSFAQEAFF
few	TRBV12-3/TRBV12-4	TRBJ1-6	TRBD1	TGTGCCAGCACCCTGACAGGGGGCTCTCGTTCACCCCTCCACTTT	CASTLTGGSRSPLHF
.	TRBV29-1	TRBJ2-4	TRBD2	TGCAGCGTTGTCGCTAGCGGGGGGTCAGAAGCCAAAAACATTCAGTACTTC	CSVVASGGSEAKNIQYF
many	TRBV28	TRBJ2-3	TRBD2	TGTGCCAGCAGTTCCTTGACTAGCGGGAGCACAGATACGCAGTATTTT	CASSSLTSGSTDTQYF
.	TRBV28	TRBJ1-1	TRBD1	TGTGCCAGCAGTTTGACAGGGGAAGGAACTGAAGCTTTCTTT	CASSLTGEGTEAFF
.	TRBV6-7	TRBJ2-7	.	TGTGCCAGCAGTTACCCGCCAAGAACCTACGAGCAGTACTTC	CASSYPPRTYEQYF
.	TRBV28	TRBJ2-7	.	TGTGCCAGCAGTTCTCAGTGGGGGCCAATCGAGCAGTACTTC	CASSSQWGPIEQYF
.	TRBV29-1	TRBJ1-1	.	TGCAGCGCTGGGACGGGGGATGAAGCTTTCTTT	CSAGTGDEAFF
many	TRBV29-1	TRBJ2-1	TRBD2	TGCAGCGCTTGGACTAGCGGCAACAATGAGCAGTTCTTC	CSAWTSGNNEQFF
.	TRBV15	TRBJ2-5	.	TGTGCCACCAGCAGATCGACGGGGCGTCAAGAGACCCAGTACTTC	CATSRSTGRQETQYF
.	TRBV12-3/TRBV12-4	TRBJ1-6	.	TGTGCCAGCAGGAGGGAATCCTATAATTCACCCCTCCACTTT	CASRRESYNSPLHF
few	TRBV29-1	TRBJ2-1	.	TGCAGCGCCCGGGACAATACTAGGGGCAATGAGCAGTTCTTC	CSARDNTRGNEQFF
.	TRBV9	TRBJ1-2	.	TGTGCCAGCGGGGCGTCAACCGGCTACACCTTC	CASGASTGYTF
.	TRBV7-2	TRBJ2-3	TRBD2	TGTGCCAGCAGCTTAGCCATGACTAGCGGGGGGGCCACAGATACGCAGTATTTT	CASSLAMTSGGATDTQYF
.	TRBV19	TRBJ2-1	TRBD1	TGTGCCAGTTCATACCGGGACAGGAGAAACGATGAGCAGTTCTTC	CASSYRDRRNDEQFF
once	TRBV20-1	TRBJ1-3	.	TGCAGTGCCCCAGGGGAGACTCATGGAAACACCATATATTTT	CSAPGETHGNTIYF
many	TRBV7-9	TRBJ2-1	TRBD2	TGTGCCAGCAGCTTAAGTGCTAGCGGGAACAATGAGCAGTTCTTC	CASSLSASGNNEQFF
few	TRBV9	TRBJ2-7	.	TGTGCCAGCAGCGTAGGACAGGCGTTCTACGAGCAGTACTTC	CASSVGQAFYEQYF